This TCR beta chain was identified during a study of CDR3 diversity in severe acne. This clonotype has a single count. MiXCR was run by TCRdb on the PCR reads, yielding one entry per CDR3 protein. Seen here are approximately 84,000 distinct CDR3 sequences, about 54% observed once, and the top ten hold 14%. The germline V gene encodes CDR1 MGHRA and CDR2 YSYEKL. The CDR3 runs to 14 residues. V was pared by 1 base and J by 5 bases, with 11 bases between. The chain is built from TRBV4-1 and TRBJ2-5; a possible D gene is TRBD2 (5 bases). The material sequenced was blood. The receptor comes from a male donor in good health, without acne. CDR3 sequence (DNA): TGCGCCAGCAGCCAAGGGGCGGGCCGGGAGACCCAGTACTTC. Translated: CASSQGAGRETQYF.